Listed below are T cell receptor beta chains from one sample, sequenced in a study of blood T cell repertoires in COVID-19. Repertoires were generated with immunoSEQ multiplex PCR, while TCRdb's copy carries only in-frame clones and drops some. The table shows approximately 240,000 clones, with around four fifths occurring only once. Material: peripheral blood. These receptor sequences come from a woman in her thirties or forties with active or convalescent COVID-19. Both conserved end residues are trimmed from each CDR3.

TRBJ2-5,TRBV27,ASSLYQGQETQY
TRBJ1-3,TRBV11-2,ASSLFGAGNTIY
TRBJ1-2,TRBV7-2,ASSFDRGRIYGYT
TRBJ1-2,TRBV28,ASSIRGAGYT
TRBJ1-1,TRBV28,ASSHQLGRGNTEAF
TRBJ2-5,TRBV7-7,ASSRTGETQY
TRBJ2-1,TRBV3-1/TRBV3-2,ASSPAGAVRHIFSYNEQF
TRBJ2-1,TRBV2,ASSDNSYNEQF
TRBJ1-2,TRBV10-3,AISEPTGGRDYGYT
TRBJ2-3,TRBV4-2,ASSQKGLPGSTDTQY
TRBJ2-5,TRBV30,AWRDREETQY
TRBJ2-3,TRBV7-9,ASSLAASGRSIIRDTQY
TRBJ1-6,TRBV28,ASSFPPRGKNSPLH
TRBJ2-3,TRBV7-9,ASSPSGGAYTQY
TRBJ2-1,TRBV5-5,ASSRGGSSYNEQF
TRBJ2-5,TRBV2,ASSELRQGSRETQY
TRBJ2-1,TRBV6-5,ASSYSTSGGDNEQF